These T cell receptor beta chains were read from a single sample in a study of human T cells and chemical hapten exposure. TCRdb independently ran MiXCR on the RACE reads; one entry per CDR3 protein. Here the sample spans under 200,000 distinct CDR3 sequences, under 35% being singletons. Sample: whole blood, taken in connection with sensitization to the hapten diphenylcyclopropenone (DPC). These receptors were taken from a woman in her thirties with alopecia areata. Some clones in this sample may be carry-over from other donors' samples. Each CDR3 is given with its conserved first and last residue. A D gene is named only where the DNA matches it firmly. Some rows mark clone size as missing; the rest say once, few, many or name a class of expanded clone.

v_gene: TRBV3-1
d_gene: TRBD1
abundance: NA
j_gene: TRBJ2-1
CDR3nt: TGTGCCAGCAGCCTTTCGGACAGGGGTGACGAGCAGTTCTTC
CDR3aa: CASSLSDRGDEQFF

v_gene: TRBV10-2
d_gene: TRBD2
abundance: NA
j_gene: TRBJ2-3
CDR3nt: TGCGCCAGCAGCCCCGGCCTGGGGGGGGTCACAGATACGCAGTATTTT
CDR3aa: CASSPGLGGVTDTQYF

v_gene: TRBV29-1
d_gene: NA
abundance: NA
j_gene: TRBJ2-7
CDR3nt: TGCAGCGTTGATTTCGCCCGGGGCGAGCAGTACTTC
CDR3aa: CSVDFARGEQYF

v_gene: TRBV11-2
d_gene: NA
abundance: NA
j_gene: TRBJ1-1
CDR3nt: TGTGCCAGCAGCTTTAATCACGGGTCCGAAGCTTTCTTT
CDR3aa: CASSFNHGSEAFF

v_gene: TRBV5-1
d_gene: NA
abundance: NA
j_gene: TRBJ2-1
CDR3nt: TGCGCCAGCAGCCCAAACCCCCCCCGGTCAGGGTTGAGTGAGCAGTTCTTC
CDR3aa: CASSPNPPRSGLSEQFF

v_gene: TRBV5-1
d_gene: NA
abundance: NA
j_gene: TRBJ1-1
CDR3nt: TGCGCCAGCAGCTTGGGACAGGCGAACACTGAAGCTTTCTTT
CDR3aa: CASSLGQANTEAFF

v_gene: TRBV25-1
d_gene: TRBD1
abundance: NA
j_gene: TRBJ2-7
CDR3nt: TGTGCCAGCAGCCGGGACAGTGCCTACGAGCAGTACTTC
CDR3aa: CASSRDSAYEQYF

v_gene: TRBV7-9
d_gene: NA
abundance: NA
j_gene: TRBJ2-1
CDR3nt: TGTGCCAGCAGCCCCGGTGGGAGTTCCTACAATGAGCAGTTCTTC
CDR3aa: CASSPGGSSYNEQFF

v_gene: TRBV20-1
d_gene: TRBD2
abundance: NA
j_gene: TRBJ2-7
CDR3nt: TGCAGTGCTAGAGATGGGGTAGCGGGAGTCCAGGAGCAGTACTTC
CDR3aa: CSARDGVAGVQEQYF

v_gene: TRBV25-1
d_gene: NA
abundance: few
j_gene: TRBJ1-2
CDR3nt: TGTGCCAGCAGTGGTTTCCCGGGGAGTAGTGGCTACACCTTC
CDR3aa: CASSGFPGSSGYTF

v_gene: TRBV29-1
d_gene: TRBD2
abundance: many
j_gene: TRBJ2-1
CDR3nt: TGCAGCGTTGCGGGAGGTACGCGCAATGAGCAGTTCTTC
CDR3aa: CSVAGGTRNEQFF